Each of the 22 T cell receptor beta chains below was sequenced from the same sample in a study of STAT3 mutations in large granular lymphocyte leukemia. Assay used: immunoSEQ multiplex PCR; TCRdb lists only in-frame clones, some missing. The data contain under 20,000 clones, about nine tenths of them singletons. Findings and caveats of the study: At least one immunodominant TCR beta clonotype appeared in every T-cell large granular lymphocyte leukemia patient.

Their specific antigens are unknown. Sequenced sample: peripheral blood mononuclear cells. These receptors all stem from a man in his fifties or sixties with T-cell large granular lymphocyte leukemia. Some clones in this sample may be carry-over from other donors' samples.

The chain uses TRBV5-1 and TRBJ2-7, with 8 positions matching TRBD2. Germline assignment: CDR1 SGHRS and CDR2 YFSETQ. V was clipped by 2 bases and J by 5 bases; unmatched bases: 9. The CDR3 length is 15 residues. Here the CDR3 DNA reads TGCGCCAGCAGCTTTTTCGGGGGGGATAAAGACGAGCAGTACTTC. Its protein product is CASSFFGGDKDEQYF.

This chain uses TRBV5-5 with TRBJ2-1, with 9 bases aligning to TRBD2. The CDR3 runs to 15 residues. Trimming removed 2 bases from V and 3 bases from J; junction bases left unmatched: 3. The germline V gene has CDR1 SGHKS and CDR2 YYEKEE (reference sequence). The DNA of the CDR3 is TGTGCCAGCAGCTTCGTAGCGGGGGACTACAATGAGCAGTTCTTC. This translates into CASSFVAGDYNEQFF.

The chain couples TRBV18 to TRBJ2-2, with TRBD1 identical over 9 bases. Germline loops: CDR1 KGHSH, CDR2 LQKENI. The length of the CDR3 is 14 residues. The V and J ends lost 4 bases and 5 bases, in that order; junction bases with no gene match: 2. The CDR3 reads CASSLDRGTGELFF. CDR3 DNA sequence: TGTGCCAGCTCACTGGACAGGGGAACCGGGGAGCTGTTTTTT.

V and J are TRBV5-1 and TRBJ2-7, with a weak D call TRBD2 (7 bases). Germline-derived CDR1 and CDR2 are SGHRS and YFSETQ. Trimming removed 5 bases from V and 3 bases from J, with 12 bases in between. CDR3 size: 13 residues. As DNA, the CDR3 is TGCGCCAGCAGGGAGGGGGGGTTCTACGAGCAGTACTTC. Amino acid sequence: CASREGGFYEQYF.

This clone has only one observation. This chain links TRBV6-5 with TRBJ2-7; 11 bases line up with TRBD1. Germline V gene sequence: CDR1 MNHEY, CDR2 SVGAGI. The CDR3 is made up of 14 amino acids. Trimming at V came to 6 bases and at J to 4 bases, leaving 5 bases not matched to a gene. The CDR3 bases are TGTGCCAGCAGCCGGGGACAGGGGGTTTACGAGCAGTACTTC. Its translation is CASSRGQGVYEQYF.

The CDR3 is CASSIVGGVSGRFVDQHF. For the CDR3, the DNA is TGTGCCAGTAGTATAGTTGGCGGCGTCTCGGGGCGGTTCGTGGACCAGCATTTT. The V and J genes are TRBV19 and TRBJ1-5; D possibly corresponds to TRBD1 (5 bases). The ends were cut back, 1 base at V and 12 bases at J, with 28 bases in the middle. This CDR3 has 18 residues. Per the germline V gene, CDR1 is LNHDA and CDR2 is SQIVND (reference sequence).

The J gene is TRBJ2-5, the V gene TRBV18; 15 bases agree with TRBD2. Germline CDR1 is KGHSH and CDR2 is LQKENI. V was clipped by 1 base and J by 5 bases; unmatched bases: 8. The CDR3 runs 18 residues. The CDR3 here is CASSPRIGLAGGAETQYF. The DNA of the CDR3 is TGTGCCAGCTCACCACGAATCGGACTAGCGGGAGGGGCGGAGACCCAGTACTTC.

The CDR3 spells CASSLHREREGSEQYF. CDR3 nucleotides: TGTGCCAGCAGTTTACATCGAGAGCGGGAGGGCAGCGAGCAGTACTTC. The J gene is TRBJ2-7, the V gene TRBV28; TRBD2 matches at 10 bases. The junction had 10 bases not matched to a gene; V was cut back by 2 bases and J by 6 bases. Germline CDR1 and CDR2: MDHEN and SYDVKM. The CDR3 contains 16 residues.

This sequence joins TRBV29-1 and TRBJ1-2; D gene uncertain. The length of the CDR3 is 16 residues. The germline V and J ends were trimmed by 3 bases and 2 bases, with 19 bases remaining between them. The germline V gene encodes CDR1 SQVTM and CDR2 ANQGSEA. Written as DNA, the CDR3 is TGCAGCGTTGACCTCCCCTCCTTTGGAGAAAACTATGGCTACACCTTC. Amino acids: CSVDLPSFGENYGYTF.

The chain employs TRBV28 and TRBJ2-5, with 8 bases fitting TRBD2. Germline loops: CDR1 MDHEN, CDR2 SYDVKM. This CDR3 has 16 residues. The V gene end was trimmed by 5 bases and the J gene end by 4 bases; junction bases not matched to a gene: 12. The CDR3 coding sequence is TGTGCCAGCAGTCCCAGACTAGCGTTAATATTAGAGACCCAGTACTTC. Protein sequence: CASSPRLALILETQYF.

The chain couples TRBV11-2 to TRBJ2-5, with 13 positions matching TRBD2. CDR1 is SGHAT and CDR2 is FQNNGV in the germline V gene. There are 15 residues in the CDR3. The trim removed 4 bases at V and 5 bases at J, leaving 4 bases unmatched. This chain's CDR3 is CASSWTSGRGETQYF. The CDR3 DNA reads TGTGCCAGCAGCTGGACTAGCGGGAGAGGCGAGACCCAGTACTTC.

V usage is TRBV7-2 and J usage is TRBJ1-1, with D tentatively TRBD1 (5 bases). Deletions cut 5 bases from V and 8 bases from J, with 9 bases between. There are 11 residues in the CDR3. Germline CDR1 reads SGHTA; CDR2 reads FQGNSA. CDR3 sequence: CASSTSGEAFF. The CDR3 coding sequence is TGTGCCAGCAGCACTTCAGGGGAAGCTTTCTTT.

The V call is TRBV7-9, the J call TRBJ2-1; a weak D match, TRBD2 (6 bases). Trimming stripped 7 bases from V and 0 bases from J, with 13 bases between. This CDR3 has 15 amino acids. Per the germline V gene, CDR1 is SEHNR and CDR2 is FQNEAQ (reference sequence). CDR3 residues: CASINAGSSYNEQFF. Written as DNA, the CDR3 is TGTGCCAGCATCAACGCGGGGAGCTCCTACAATGAGCAGTTCTTC.

This chain uses TRBV29-1 with TRBJ1-5; possible D gene TRBD1, 5 bases. Per the germline V gene, CDR1 is SQVTM and CDR2 is ANQGSEA. The CDR3 has 13 residues. Trimming stripped 4 bases from V and 1 base from J, with 8 bases between. The CDR3 sequence is CSVGRDSNQPQHF. CDR3 DNA: TGCAGCGTTGGTCGGGACAGCAATCAGCCCCAGCATTTT.

The chain has TRBV7-9 and TRBJ2-2; perhaps TRBD1 as D (5 bases). Between the trimmed V and J ends, which lost 4 bases and 5 bases, there was a span of 5 bases. CDR3 length: 12 amino acids. CDR1 is SEHNR, CDR2 FQNEAQ, per germline (reference sequence). CDR3 amino acids: CASSSGTGELFF. The CDR3 DNA is TGTGCCAGCAGCTCAGGGACCGGGGAGCTGTTTTTT.

V is TRBV7-9 and J is TRBJ2-1; D is unresolved. The V and J ends lost 2 bases and 8 bases respectively, with 7 bases between them. The germline V gene has CDR1 SEHNR and CDR2 FQNEAQ (reference sequence). The CDR3 totals 12 residues. The CDR3 loop reads CASSLSSDEQFF. The CDR3 DNA is TGTGCCAGCAGCTTATCGTCGGATGAGCAGTTCTTC.

This chain uses TRBV30 with TRBJ2-5, with D possibly TRBD2 on 7 matching bases. V was trimmed by 0 bases and J by 4 bases, leaving 12 bases between them. Germline CDR1 GTSNPN, CDR2 SVGIG (reference sequence). The CDR3 is 14 amino acids. CDR3 coding DNA: TGTGCCTGGAGTGTAAAGGGGGGGCGAGAGACCCAGTACTTC. Residues: CAWSVKGGRETQYF.

This clone was detected only a few times. The V call is TRBV10-3, the J call TRBJ1-6; 8 nucleotides match TRBD1. With 2 bases clipped from V and 8 bases from J, the junction kept 5 bases outside the gene matches. The CDR3 consists of 15 residues. Germline CDR1 ENHRY, CDR2 SYGVKD. The CDR3 loop reads CAISEDPDRDSPLHF. The CDR3 DNA is TGTGCCATCAGTGAGGACCCGGACAGGGATTCACCCCTCCACTTT.

This clone was observed a single time. This chain uses TRBV9 with TRBJ2-7; 7 bases align to TRBD2. The CDR3 is 15 residues long. With 0 bases clipped from V and 0 bases from J, the junction kept 3 bases outside the gene matches. CDR1 is SGDLS and CDR2 is YYNGEE in the germline V gene. The CDR3 DNA follows: TGTGCCAGCAGCGTAGTACCTAGCGGCTCCTACGAGCAGTACTTC. This codes for CASSVVPSGSYEQYF.

The chain carries TRBV11-2 and TRBJ2-6, with a weak D call TRBD2 (5 bases). This CDR3 comprises 15 residues. The V end was cut by 4 bases, the J end by 0 bases, with 7 bases between. CDR1 and CDR2 (germline): SGHAT, FQNNGV. CDR3: CASSSGISGANVLTF. CDR3 sequence (DNA): TGTGCCAGCAGCTCGGGGATCTCTGGGGCCAACGTCCTGACTTTC.

The chain links TRBV11-2 to TRBJ2-2, with D unclear. The germline V gene encodes CDR1 SGHAT and CDR2 FQNNGV. The CDR3 runs 15 residues. V lost 5 bases to trimming and J lost 4 bases, with 14 bases between them. Written as DNA, the CDR3 is TGTGCCAGCAGCGTTGGGGTAATGGGCACCGGGGAGCTGTTTTTT. Its protein is CASSVGVMGTGELFF.

This sequence joins TRBV14 and TRBJ2-7; 9 nucleotides line up with TRBD1. J was trimmed by 4 bases and V by 4 bases; bases with no gene match: 5. Germline assignment: CDR1 SGHDN and CDR2 FVKESK. The CDR3 sequence is 14 residues long. CDR3 nucleotides: TGTGCCAGCAGCCCACTGGGACAGGGATACGAGCAGTACTTC. This sequence encodes CASSPLGQGYEQYF. Drawing the rest from reference TRBV14 and TRBJ2-7, the complete variable domain is EAGVTQFPSHSVIEKGQTVTLRCDPISGHDNLYWYRRVMGKEIKFLLHFVKESKQDESGMPNNRFLAERTGGTYSTLKVQPAELEDSGVYFCASSPLGQGYEQYFGPGTRLTVT.